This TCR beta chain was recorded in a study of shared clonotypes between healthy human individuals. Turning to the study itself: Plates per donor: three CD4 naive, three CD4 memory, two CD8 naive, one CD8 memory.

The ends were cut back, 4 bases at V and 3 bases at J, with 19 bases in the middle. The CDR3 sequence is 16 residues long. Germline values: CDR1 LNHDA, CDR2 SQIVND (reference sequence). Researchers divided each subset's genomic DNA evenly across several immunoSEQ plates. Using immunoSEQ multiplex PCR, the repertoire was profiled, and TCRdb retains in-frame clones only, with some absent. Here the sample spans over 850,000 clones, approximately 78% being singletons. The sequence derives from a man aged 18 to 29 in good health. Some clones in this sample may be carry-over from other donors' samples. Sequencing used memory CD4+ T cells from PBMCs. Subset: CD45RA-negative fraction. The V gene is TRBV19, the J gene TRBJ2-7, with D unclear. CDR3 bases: TGTGCCAGTAGTAACCTAGGTGGGCGCCGAGGCTACGAGCAGTACTTC. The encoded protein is CASSNLGGRRGYEQYF.